Sequencing of this TCR beta chain was carried out in a study of early T cells in non-severe SARS-CoV-2 infection. This clonotype was counted ten times or more. This CDR3 contains 14 residues. Germline trimming cut 7 bases from V and 4 bases from J; bases unmatched to any gene: 10. Germline V gene data show CDR1 as SQVTM and CDR2 as ANQGSEA. Each CDR3 protein gets one entry after TCRdb re-called the 5' RACE reads with MiXCR. The data show about 30,000 distinct CDR3 sequences, with roughly 3.9% seen just once and over 8% held by the top ten. This chain uses TRBV29-1 with TRBJ2-3, with TRBD2 identical over 8 bases. The specimen sequenced was whole blood. The sequence was obtained from an adult who was a healthcare worker with PCR-confirmed SARS-CoV-2 infection or an uninfected control (not recorded which). The CDR3 bases are TGCAGCGCCCCAGCGGGGGCTGGGGCAGATACGCAGTATTTT. Its protein is CSAPAGAGADTQYF.